A single sample is the source of the 25 T cell receptor beta chains below, sequenced in a study of blood T cell repertoires in COVID-19. Data came from immunoSEQ multiplex PCR; TCRdb stores just in-frame clones and leaves some out. Among roughly 200,000 clones, roughly 85% were seen once, and the ten largest hold around 19%. Source material: PBMCs or T cells enriched from blood (not recorded which). These receptors all stem from a man aged 35-49 years who had recovered from COVID-19.

The chain carries TRBV12-3 or TRBV12-4 and TRBJ2-3; 10 bases are shared with TRBD2. The trim removed 3 bases at V and 10 bases at J, leaving 4 bases unmatched. The CDR3 contains 13 residues. In DNA form, the CDR3 reads TGTGCCAGCAGTTTGGGGACTAGCGCGGCGCAGTATTTT. It yields the protein CASSLGTSAAQYF.

V usage is TRBV30 and J usage is TRBJ1-1; a weak D match, TRBD1 (5 bases). The length of the CDR3 is 15 residues. In germline, CDR1 is GTSNPN, CDR2 SVGIG (reference sequence). Trimming removed 0 bases from V and 4 bases from J, with 15 bases in between. CDR3 coding DNA: TGTGCCTGGAGTGTACAGCGGGGGGTGGGCACTGAAGCTTTCTTT. Translated, it gives CAWSVQRGVGTEAFF.

This clone came up a few times. This chain joins TRBV10-3 and TRBJ1-3; 7 bases are a match to TRBD1. Germline V gene data show CDR1 as ENHRY and CDR2 as SYGVKD. This CDR3 is built from 16 residues. V shed 3 bases, J shed 0 bases, and the junction held 5 bases outside the gene matches. CDR3 DNA sequence: TGTGCCATCAGTGACTCGGGGACAGTCTCTGGAAACACCATATATTTT. Translating it yields CAISDSGTVSGNTIYF.

This clone was observed a few times. V usage is TRBV5-1 and J usage is TRBJ2-7; no firm D call. Trimming stripped 2 bases from V and 6 bases from J, with 15 bases between. This CDR3 region has 14 residues. Germline values: CDR1 SGHRS, CDR2 YFSETQ. The CDR3 protein is CASSFRPSGAEQYF. As DNA, the CDR3 is TGCGCCAGCAGCTTCCGACCCTCTGGAGCCGAGCAGTACTTC.

The rearrangement uses TRBV7-2 and TRBJ1-1; TRBD1 is a possible D gene (6 bases). Per the germline V gene, CDR1 is SGHTA and CDR2 is FQGNSA. This CDR3 has 14 amino acids. Trimming stripped 2 bases from V and 5 bases from J, with 12 bases between. The DNA of the CDR3 is TGTGCCAGCAGCTTACTTGCCGACAGGACTGAAGCTTTCTTT. The encoded protein is CASSLLADRTEAFF.

V usage is TRBV7-3 and J usage is TRBJ2-2, with D maybe TRBD2 (7 bases). V lost 5 bases and J 6 bases, leaving 10 bases between the germline ends. The CDR3 has 13 amino acids. Germline CDR1 reads SGHTA; CDR2 reads FQGTGA. The CDR3 nucleotides are TGTGCCAGCAGCCCCGGGGGGCCCGGGGAGCTGTTTTTT. It is translated as CASSPGGPGELFF.

The rearrangement joins TRBV7-9 to TRBJ2-7; 7 nucleotides line up with TRBD1. Germline V gene data show CDR1 as SEHNR and CDR2 as FQNEAQ (reference sequence). V was clipped by 3 bases and J by 2 bases; unmatched bases: 4. The CDR3 runs 14 residues. The CDR3 region has the DNA TGTGCCAGCAGCTTCGGGACAGATCCCTACGAGCAGTACTTC. Its protein is CASSFGTDPYEQYF.

This clone was recorded a few times. CDR3 nucleotide sequence: TGTGCCAGCAGCCAAGATGTCGGCCAAGGTACAGGCTACAATGAGCAGTTCTTC. It codes for CASSQDVGQGTGYNEQFF. The chain links TRBV4-2 to TRBJ2-1; possibly TRBD1 for D (5 bases). The V gene lost 0 bases and the J gene lost 3 bases, with 18 bases spanning the gap. The CDR3 covers 18 residues. Germline V CDR1 and CDR2: LGHNA, YNFKEQ.

This clone has just a few counts. V and J are TRBV29-1 and TRBJ1-5, with TRBD1 identical over 11 bases. CDR1 is SQVTM and CDR2 is ANQGSEA in the germline V gene. V lost 6 bases, J lost 6 bases, and 7 bases stayed unmatched. The CDR3 runs 14 residues. CDR3 coding DNA: TGCAGCGTAGTAACCGGGACAGGGGGTCAGCCCCAGCATTTT. The encoded protein is CSVVTGTGGQPQHF.

This chain uses TRBV19 with TRBJ1-5; 7 bases fit TRBD1. CDR1 LNHDA and CDR2 SQIVND come from the germline V gene (reference sequence). The V segment lost 3 bases and the J segment 4 bases; nucleotides outside the gene matches: 12. The CDR3 contains 17 residues. CDR3 sequence reads: CASSIPHRGPWNQPQHF. CDR3 coding DNA: TGTGCCAGTAGTATTCCCCACAGGGGACCTTGGAATCAGCCCCAGCATTTT.

The chain links TRBV19 to TRBJ2-3; TRBD1 is a possible D gene (5 bases). The germline V gene encodes CDR1 LNHDA and CDR2 SQIVND (reference sequence). The CDR3 is 13 residues long. With 7 bases removed from V and 0 bases from J, the gap between germline ends came to 8 bases. DNA for the CDR3: TGTGCCAGTACTGACAGAAGCACAGATACGCAGTATTTT. It encodes CASTDRSTDTQYF.

The rearrangement uses TRBV19 and TRBJ2-3; no clear D. The germline V gene has CDR1 LNHDA and CDR2 SQIVND (reference sequence). The ends were cut back, 5 bases at V and 4 bases at J, with 16 bases in the middle. The CDR3 consists of 15 residues. CDR3 nucleotide sequence: TGTGCCAGTAGTCAGACAAGGTCTTCAGCAGATACGCAGTATTTT. Protein sequence: CASSQTRSSADTQYF.

The chain has TRBV30 and TRBJ1-5; D is perhaps TRBD1 (6 bases). Germline CDR1 reads GTSNPN; CDR2 reads SVGIG (reference sequence). The CDR3 runs 14 residues. Trimming removed 4 bases from V and 3 bases from J, with 13 bases in between. CDR3 coding DNA: TGTGCCTGGAAAGCGACAGGATCCAATCAGCCCCAGCATTTT. It specifies CAWKATGSNQPQHF.

This chain joins TRBV13 and TRBJ2-7, with TRBD2 identical over 8 bases. CDR1 PRHDT and CDR2 FYEKMQ come from the germline V gene (reference sequence). The CDR3 covers 16 residues. J was trimmed by 3 bases and V by 5 bases; bases with no gene match: 12. The CDR3 reads CASSGGIAGGSYEQYF. As DNA, the CDR3 is TGTGCCAGCAGCGGAGGAATTGCGGGAGGAAGCTACGAGCAGTACTTC.

The CDR3 sequence is CASSGLAHEQYF. Here the CDR3 DNA reads TGTGCCAGCAGTGGACTAGCCCACGAGCAGTACTTC. The chain couples TRBV2 to TRBJ2-7, with 7 bases fitting TRBD2. V lost 4 bases, J lost 5 bases, and 2 bases stayed unmatched. Germline V gives CDR1 SNHLY, CDR2 FYNNEI. The CDR3 loop spans 12 amino acids.

A single count supports this clone. V usage is TRBV18 and J usage is TRBJ1-4; 8 nucleotides agree with TRBD1. The CDR3 is made up of 14 amino acids. Per the germline V gene, CDR1 is KGHSH and CDR2 is LQKENI. V trimming: 1 base; J trimming: 5 bases; junction bases outside the gene matches: 0. The CDR3 region has the DNA TGTGCCAGCTCACCACGACAGGGGAATGAAAAACTGTTTTTT. Translated, it gives CASSPRQGNEKLFF.

This sequence joins TRBV7-9 and TRBJ2-3; 10 bases are shared with TRBD1. Germline-derived CDR1 and CDR2 are SEHNR and FQNEAQ (reference sequence). This CDR3 is built from 16 residues. V trimming: 4 bases; J trimming: 1 base; junction bases outside the gene matches: 5. DNA of the CDR3: TGTGCCAGCAGCTCCGACGACAGGGGGCGCACAGATACGCAGTATTTT. Encoded protein: CASSSDDRGRTDTQYF.

The chain has TRBV15 and TRBJ2-6; D not certain. The germline V and J ends were trimmed by 0 bases and 2 bases, with 5 bases remaining between them. Germline V gene lookup returns CDR1 LNHNV and CDR2 YYDKDF (reference sequence). CDR3 size: 15 residues. CDR3 DNA: TGTGCCACCAGCAGAGACAAAACTGGGGCCAACGTCCTGACTTTC. Encoded protein: CATSRDKTGANVLTF.

V is TRBV4-3 and J is TRBJ2-1, with D tentatively TRBD2 (6 bases). Trimming stripped 1 base from V and 7 bases from J, with 14 bases between. The CDR3 totals 15 residues. Germline CDR1 is LGHNA and CDR2 is YSLEER. This CDR3 reads CASSQAFGSGNEQFF. CDR3 in DNA: TGCGCCAGCAGCCAAGCGTTCGGGAGTGGAAATGAGCAGTTCTTC.

The rearrangement joins TRBV24-1 to TRBJ2-1, with a tentative D call TRBD2 (6 bases). Germline loops: CDR1 KGHDR, CDR2 SFDVKD. CDR3 length: 16 amino acids. V dropped 1 base and J dropped 0 bases, with 9 bases sitting between them. CDR3 amino acids: CATSDFRGFSYNEQFF. The CDR3 DNA reads as TGTGCCACCAGTGATTTTCGGGGGTTCTCCTACAATGAGCAGTTCTTC.

The CDR3 DNA is TGCAGCGCCGCGGTCGGAGCAGCAGATACGCAGTATTTT. Translation gives CSAAVGAADTQYF. The chain joins TRBV29-1 to TRBJ2-3; D remains unclear. In germline, CDR1 is SQVTM, CDR2 ANQGSEA. V was trimmed by 7 bases and J by 4 bases, leaving 15 bases between them. This CDR3 spans 13 amino acids.

The chain links TRBV6-5 to TRBJ2-7, with D possibly matching TRBD1 (6 bases). This CDR3 is 13 amino acids long. Germline V gene sequence: CDR1 MNHEY, CDR2 SVGAGI. The V end lost 6 bases, the J end lost 4 bases, and 13 bases lay between the germline ends. CDR3 loop: CASSMDRKYEQYF. The CDR3 DNA is TGTGCCAGCAGCATGGACAGAAAGTACGAGCAGTACTTC.

The table lists this clone with a count of one. The chain has TRBV28 and TRBJ1-5, with D possibly being TRBD1 (5 bases). The V gene lost 2 bases and the J gene lost 7 bases, with 15 bases spanning the gap. This CDR3 has 15 amino acids. From germline, CDR1 is MDHEN and CDR2 SYDVKM. CDR3 protein: CASSLVTLQGQPQHF. The CDR3 DNA follows: TGTGCCAGCAGTTTAGTGACACTGCAGGGACAGCCCCAGCATTTT. Supplemented by reference TRBV28 and TRBJ1-5, the full variable domain reads DVKVTQSSRYLVKRTGEKVFLECVQDMDHENMFWYRQDPGLGLRLIYFSYDVKMKEKGDIPEGYSVSREKKERFSLILESASTNQTSMYLCASSLVTLQGQPQHFGDGTRLSIL.

The CDR3 coding sequence is TGTGCCAGTAGTACAGGACTAGATCCAGGACGAAATGAGCAGTTCTTC. Residues: CASSTGLDPGRNEQFF. The gene calls are TRBV19 and TRBJ2-1; 7 bases line up with TRBD2. V shed 4 bases and J 7 bases; nucleotides not matched to a gene: 13. This CDR3 contains 16 residues. Germline V gene lookup returns CDR1 LNHDA and CDR2 SQIVND (reference sequence).

J is TRBJ2-7 and V is TRBV27; 10 bases are a match to TRBD1. This CDR3 region has 15 residues. The germline CDR1 and CDR2 sequences are MNHEY and SMNVEV (reference sequence). V was clipped by 3 bases and J by 3 bases; unmatched bases: 5. CDR3: CASSFLGQGLYEQYF. CDR3 DNA sequence: TGTGCCAGCAGTTTTTTGGGACAGGGGCTCTACGAGCAGTACTTC.